This T cell receptor (beta chain) appears in the sequencing data of a study of T cell repertoires in cytomegalovirus infection. TCRdb re-called the reads through MiXCR, storing one row per CDR3 protein. The table lists roughly 120,000 distinct CDR3 sequences, approximately 28% of them singletons, with around 80% in the top ten. This CDR3 contains 12 residues. V lost 8 bases, J lost 0 bases, and 7 bases lay in between. Germline CDR1 and CDR2: SGHVS and FNYEAQ. General study results and limits: Dominating the ex vivo response were HLA-C-restricted CMV-specific TCR beta clonotypes.

This clonotype turned up a few times. Its target is unknown. The clonotype was recovered from a human donor in good health (CMV status not recorded). Some clones in this sample may be carry-over from other donors' samples. The chain links TRBV7-6 to TRBJ1-1; no clear D gene. Here the sequenced sample was CD8+ T cells from cultured PBMCs, taken from culture after CMV antigen stimulation. CDR3 sequence reads: CASAGVNTEAFF. In nucleotides, the CDR3 is TGTGCCAGCGCCGGGGTGAACACTGAAGCTTTCTTT.